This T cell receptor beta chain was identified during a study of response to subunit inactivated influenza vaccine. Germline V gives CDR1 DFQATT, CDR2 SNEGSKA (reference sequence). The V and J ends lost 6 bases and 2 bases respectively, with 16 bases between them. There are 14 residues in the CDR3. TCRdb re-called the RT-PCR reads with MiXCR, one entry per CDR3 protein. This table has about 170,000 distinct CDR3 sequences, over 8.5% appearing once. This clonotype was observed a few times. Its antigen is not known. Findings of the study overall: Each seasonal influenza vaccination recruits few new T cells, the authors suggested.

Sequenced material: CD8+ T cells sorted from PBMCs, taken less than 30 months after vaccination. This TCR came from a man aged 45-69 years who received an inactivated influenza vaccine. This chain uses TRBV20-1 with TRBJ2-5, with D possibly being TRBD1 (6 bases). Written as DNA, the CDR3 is TGCAGTGCAAACAGGGCAGGTCTTCAAGAGACCCAGTACTTC. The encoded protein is CSANRAGLQETQYF.